A single sample gave rise to the 23 T cell receptor beta chains below, sequenced in a study of shared clonotypes between healthy human individuals. Sequencing was performed with immunoSEQ multiplex PCR; in TCRdb, only in-frame clones are kept and a portion is missing. Of over a million clones in the sample, 70% to 80% were seen once. Specimen: memory CD4+ T cells sorted from blood. Subset here: CD45RA-negative fraction. These receptors originate from a man in his late teens or twenties in good health.

V gene TRBV30 combines with J gene TRBJ2-1; D gene uncertain. The length of the CDR3 is 12 residues. V dropped 0 bases and J dropped 6 bases, with 6 bases sitting between them. Germline CDR1 is GTSNPN and CDR2 is SVGIG (reference sequence). The CDR3 reads CAWSVSRNEQFF. In DNA, the CDR3 is TGTGCCTGGAGTGTATCGCGCAATGAGCAGTTCTTC.

This clone was counted once. The chain employs TRBV2 and TRBJ2-1, with 16 bases that match TRBD2. Germline assignment: CDR1 SNHLY and CDR2 FYNNEI. Trimming at V came to 6 bases and at J to 4 bases, leaving 0 bases not matched to a gene. This CDR3 spans 15 amino acids. The CDR3 loop is CASRGLAGGYNEQFF. The CDR3 nucleotides are TGTGCCAGCAGGGGACTAGCGGGGGGGTACAATGAGCAGTTCTTC.

The chain has TRBV18 and TRBJ2-5; D may be TRBD2 (6 bases). The CDR3 extends over 15 amino acids. Trimming took 6 bases from V and 1 from J, leaving 15 bases between them. Looked up from germline, CDR1 is KGHSH and CDR2 is LQKENI. In nucleotides, the CDR3 is TGTGCCAGCTCTTATAACACGGGACTCCAAGAGACCCAGTACTTC. Protein product: CASSYNTGLQETQYF.

The chain carries TRBV27 and TRBJ2-7, with D hard to call. V was shortened by 5 bases and J by 7 bases, with 9 bases between the two germline ends. Per germline, CDR1 MNHEY and CDR2 SMNVEV (reference sequence). The CDR3 spans 11 residues. The CDR3, as DNA: TGTGCCAGCAGTGCATTGGGGGAGCAGTACTTC. It encodes CASSALGEQYF.

The chain links TRBV19 to TRBJ1-3, with a tentative D call TRBD1 (6 bases). Trimming removed 5 bases at V and 4 bases at J, with 12 bases between. The CDR3 sequence is 14 residues long. Looked up from germline, CDR1 is LNHDA and CDR2 is SQIVND (reference sequence). The CDR3 protein is CASSYRDAGNTIYF. CDR3 DNA: TGTGCCAGTAGTTACAGGGATGCCGGAAACACCATATATTTT. Full variable domain (rest looked up from reference TRBV19 and TRBJ1-3): DGGITQSPKYLFRKEGQNVTLSCEQNLNHDAMYWYRQDPGQGLRLIYYSQIVNDFQKGDIAEGYSVSREKKESFPLTVTSAQKNPTAFYLCASSYRDAGNTIYFGEGSWLTVV.

A remark on this clone: This may be a read error: a much more frequent sequence differs by one nucleotide. The same CDR3 can be traced to other DNA sequences in this sample. The V call is TRBV18, the J call TRBJ2-5, with D possibly called TRBD1 or TRBD2 (5 bases each). The CDR3 is made up of 16 amino acids. Germline-derived CDR1 and CDR2 are KGHSH and LQKENI. CDR3 protein: CASSPYSTGPQATQYF. The CDR3 region has the DNA TGTGCCAGCTCGCCATATAGCACGGGGCCTCAAGCGACCCAGTACTTC.

V gene TRBV10-2 combines with J gene TRBJ2-7; D is unresolved. This CDR3 is built from 15 residues. V dropped 3 bases and J dropped 3 bases, with 15 bases sitting between them. Germline V gene data show CDR1 as WSHSY and CDR2 as SAAADI. The CDR3 DNA follows: TGCGCCAGCAGTGACGTCCTCAGCGCGGTCTACGAGCAGTACTTC. It codes for CASSDVLSAVYEQYF.

The chain couples TRBV9 to TRBJ2-7, with D perhaps being TRBD1 or TRBD2 (7 bases each). The germline V and J ends were trimmed by 3 bases and 4 bases, with 14 bases remaining between them. Germline CDR1 reads SGDLS; CDR2 reads YYNGEE. The CDR3 is made up of 14 amino acids. CDR3 nucleotides: TGTGCCAGCAGCGCCTCAGGGGGGGAGTACGAGCAGTACTTC. It yields the protein CASSASGGEYEQYF.

This rearrangement joins TRBV19 to TRBJ2-1, with 10 bases matching TRBD2. Germline lookup yields CDR1 LNHDA and CDR2 SQIVND (reference sequence). Trimming took 4 bases from V and 12 from J; bases not matched to a gene: 6. The CDR3 consists of 13 residues. The CDR3 DNA sequence: TGTGCCAGTAGTACGGGACTAGCGAGAAGGCAGTTCTTC. The encoded protein is CASSTGLARRQFF.

The chain combines TRBV5-5 with TRBJ2-2, with 10 bases fitting TRBD2. The V and J ends lost 4 bases and 6 bases, in that order; junction bases with no gene match: 6. The CDR3 totals 15 residues. Germline CDR1 and CDR2: SGHKS and YYEKEE (reference sequence). Here the CDR3 reads CASSLLAGVAGELFF. The CDR3 DNA is TGTGCCAGCAGCCTCCTAGCGGGAGTGGCCGGGGAGCTGTTTTTT.

The genes are TRBV6-1 and TRBJ1-1; 7 nucleotides match TRBD1. Trimming at V came to 7 bases and at J to 2 bases, leaving 10 bases not matched to a gene. The CDR3 length is 15 residues. Germline V gives CDR1 MNHNS, CDR2 SASEGT. The CDR3 loop is CASTKGGGGNTEAFF. The CDR3 nucleotides read TGTGCCAGCACCAAAGGCGGAGGGGGCAACACTGAAGCTTTCTTT.

This clone was detected many times. The gene calls are TRBV4-3 and TRBJ1-2; 8 bases are a match to TRBD1. This CDR3 has 14 amino acids. CDR1 LGHNA and CDR2 YSLEER come from the germline V gene. V gave up 4 bases and J gave up 7 bases; unmatched junction bases: 8. CDR3 loop: CASSPGQGIGGYTF. In DNA form, the CDR3 reads TGCGCCAGCAGCCCCGGACAGGGAATCGGTGGCTACACCTTC.

The rearrangement uses TRBV29-1 and TRBJ2-7, with D tentatively TRBD2 (5 bases). V lost 2 bases and J 9 bases, leaving 11 bases between the germline ends. The length of the CDR3 is 11 residues. The germline gives CDR1 SQVTM, CDR2 ANQGSEA. The CDR3 sequence is CSVETGKGQYF. As DNA, the CDR3 is TGCAGCGTTGAAACGGGGAAGGGGCAGTACTTC.

The gene calls are TRBV30 and TRBJ1-3, with a tentative D call TRBD1 (5 bases). CDR1 and CDR2 from the germline V gene are GTSNPN and SVGIG (reference sequence). This CDR3 contains 14 residues. The V and J ends lost 2 bases and 2 bases respectively, with 10 bases between them. The CDR3 loop is CAWSKGEPGNTIYF. In DNA, the CDR3 is TGTGCCTGGAGTAAAGGGGAGCCTGGAAACACCATATATTTT.

The chain links TRBV6-5 to TRBJ1-3; D not certain. Germline-derived CDR1 and CDR2 are MNHEY and SVGAGI. Trimming shortened V by 0 bases and J by 8 bases, and 11 bases separated the two germline ends. The CDR3 length is 14 residues. Here the CDR3 reads CASSYSPGLDTIYF. The CDR3 bases are TGTGCCAGCAGTTACTCACCCGGTTTGGACACCATATATTTT.

The rearrangement links TRBV5-1 to TRBJ2-1; TRBD2 matches 13 bases. Germline assignment: CDR1 SGHRS and CDR2 YFSETQ. V dropped 0 bases and J dropped 7; count of bases not matched to a gene: 1. The CDR3 contains 15 residues. DNA of the CDR3: TGCGCCAGCAGCTTGGAGACTAGCGGGAGGAATGAGCAGTTCTTC. Its protein is CASSLETSGRNEQFF.

The sample holds one count of this clone. The chain recombines TRBV7-9 with TRBJ2-1, with 8 nucleotides matching TRBD2. Germline V gene sequence: CDR1 SEHNR, CDR2 FQNEAQ (reference sequence). This CDR3 contains 16 residues. With V trimmed by 5 bases and J by 8 bases, 14 bases remained unmatched. This chain's CDR3 is CASSRPGLGSQDEQFF. CDR3 nucleotide sequence: TGTGCCAGCAGCCGTCCGGGACTAGGGTCGCAGGATGAGCAGTTCTTC.

The chain has TRBV11-2 and TRBJ2-7; unclear D gene. V lost 2 bases, J lost 2 bases, and 10 bases lay in between. The V gene's germline CDR1 is SGHAT and CDR2 FQNNGV. The CDR3 covers 14 residues. The chain's CDR3 is CASSLSQLTYEQYF. The CDR3 nucleotides are TGTGCCAGCAGCTTAAGCCAGTTGACCTACGAGCAGTACTTC.

This sequence joins TRBV18 and TRBJ1-4, with no clear D. Germline CDR1 is KGHSH and CDR2 is LQKENI. CDR3 length: 13 residues. V dropped 3 bases and J dropped 6 bases, with 8 bases sitting between them. The CDR3 region is CASSPGGHEKLFF. Written as DNA, the CDR3 is TGTGCCAGCTCACCTGGAGGGCATGAAAAACTGTTTTTT. Supplemented by reference TRBV18 and TRBJ1-4, the full variable domain reads NAGVMQNPRHLVRRRGQEARLRCSPMKGHSHVYWYRQLPEEGLKFMVYLQKENIIDESGMPKERFSAEFPKEGPSILRIQQVVRGDSAAYFCASSPGGHEKLFFGSGTQLSVL.

The rearrangement links TRBV5-6 to TRBJ1-2; 8 bases match TRBD1. The V and J ends lost 0 bases and 8 bases, in that order; junction bases with no gene match: 6. The CDR3 loop spans 14 amino acids. CDR1 SGHDT and CDR2 YYEEEE come from the germline V gene. The CDR3 is CASSLGQGTSGYTF. CDR3 DNA sequence: TGTGCCAGCAGCTTGGGACAGGGGACGTCAGGCTACACCTTC.

This clone has only a few counts. A clone one base away is much larger, so this may be a read error. V usage is TRBV27 and J usage is TRBJ1-6; D call uncertain. Germline assignment: CDR1 MNHEY and CDR2 SMNVEV (reference sequence). V was pared by 4 bases and J by 9 bases, with 7 bases between. The CDR3 runs 12 residues. The CDR3 coding sequence is TGTGCCAGCAGTTCCGGGAGTTCACCCCTCCACTTT. This gives the protein CASSSGSSPLHF.

This clone has just one count. This chain uses TRBV4-1 with TRBJ1-2, with D uncertain. Trimming pared 1 base from V and 8 bases from J, leaving 14 bases between. CDR1 is MGHRA, CDR2 YSYEKL, per germline. The CDR3 consists of 14 residues. The CDR3 coding sequence is TGCGCCAGCAGCCAAGGATGGCAGAGTTACGGCTACACCTTC. Amino acid sequence: CASSQGWQSYGYTF.

V usage is TRBV5-6 and J usage is TRBJ1-4; the D gene is possibly TRBD1 (6 bases). The CDR3 has 13 residues. The germline CDR1 and CDR2 sequences are SGHDT and YYEEEE. The V gene lost 6 bases and the J gene lost 4 bases, with 10 bases spanning the gap. CDR3 nucleotide sequence: TGTGCCAGCAACGGACAGTTTAATGAAAAACTGTTTTTT. Encoded protein: CASNGQFNEKLFF. Drawing the rest from reference TRBV5-6 and TRBJ1-4, the complete variable domain is DAGVTQSPTHLIKTRGQQVTLRCSPKSGHDTVSWYQQALGQGPQFIFQYYEEEERQRGNFPDRFSGHQFPNYSSELNVNALLLGDSALYLCASNGQFNEKLFFGSGTQLSVL.